This T cell receptor (beta chain) was retrieved from a study of CD8+ T cells in alopecia areata. The CDR3 length is 15 residues. Germline lookup yields CDR1 MNHEY and CDR2 SMNVEV (reference sequence). Trimming at V came to 6 bases and at J to 4 bases, leaving 11 bases not matched to a gene. The treatment here: oral pan-JAK inhibitor, 5-10 mg twice daily. The sequencing template was cDNA reverse transcribed from extracted RNA. Here immunoSEQ multiplex PCR was the method, and the copy in TCRdb shows in-frame clones only, minus some. The sample includes about 100,000 clones, roughly 56% of them seen just once.

This receptor was obtained from a human donor with alopecia areata. The source was CD8+ T cells sorted from blood, collected at approximately week 60, from a patient treated with tofacitinib. The chain combines TRBV27 with TRBJ2-5; 7 bases line up with TRBD1. CDR3: CASSDRTGRGETQYF. The CDR3 region has the DNA TGTGCCAGCAGCGATCGGACAGGAAGGGGAGAGACCCAGTACTTC.